This T cell receptor (beta chain) was documented in a study of OX40 agonist ivuxolimab in advanced cancers. Study summary: Patients took ivuxolimab, an agonistic anti-OX40 (CD134) antibody. Ivuxolimab was administered intravenously to patients at 0.01 to 10 mg/kg every 2 weeks. Partial responses were achieved by three patients, of whom one had hepatocellular carcinoma and two had cutaneous melanoma.

Here immunoSEQ multiplex PCR was the method, and the copy in TCRdb shows in-frame clones only, minus some. The sample yields around 30,000 clones, about 90% seen once. V was clipped by 0 bases and J by 1 base; unmatched bases: 10. The CDR3 consists of 18 residues. Germline CDR1 SGDLS, CDR2 YYNGEE. V usage is TRBV9 and J usage is TRBJ1-3; 7 nucleotides match TRBD1. The TCR was taken from an adult with an advanced solid tumor such as melanoma, head and neck, liver or kidney cancer. The sequenced sample was CD4+ or CD8+ T cells sorted from blood, obtained in a trial of the OX40 agonist ivuxolimab. The CDR3: CASSVEPRGTISGNTIYF. CDR3 nucleotides: TGTGCCAGCAGCGTAGAGCCCAGGGGGACGATTTCTGGAAACACCATATATTTT.